Listed below are T cell receptor beta chains from one sample, sequenced in a study of cytomegalovirus exposure and HLA in healthy donors. Sequenced by immunoSEQ multiplex PCR; TCRdb stores in-frame clones only, minus some. The table shows 130,000 or so clones, with roughly 89% occurring only once. Sequenced input: PBMCs. The receptors originated from a woman between 18 and 29 years old in good health and CMV-seronegative. Both conserved end residues are part of each CDR3. The order of the fields is V gene, D gene, CDR3 length, J gene, clone size, CDR3 DNA, CDR3 protein. The D gene is left open where the match is weak. Expanded clones are given a class, and other clones once, few, many or no size at all.

TRBV6-6	.	16	TRBJ1-4	.	TGTGCCAGCAGTAGAGCCCGAGGTGCAACTAATGAAAAACTGTTTTTT	CASSRARGATNEKLFF
TRBV6-1	.	12	TRBJ1-2	.	TGTGCCAGCAGTTCCCTACCCTATGGCTACACCTTC	CASSSLPYGYTF
TRBV10-2	.	18	TRBJ1-1	.	TGCGCCAGCAGTGAGTCGAGTTTCTTGTCTGGGCCCAACACTGAAGCTTTCTTT	CASSESSFLSGPNTEAFF
TRBV6-1	.	15	TRBJ1-5	.	TGTGCCAGCAGTGCCCCATCTAATAGCAATCAGCCCCAGCATTTT	CASSAPSNSNQPQHF
TRBV19	TRBD1	17	TRBJ2-7	.	TGTGCCAGTAGTAGGGGACAGGGGGCTAACCTGATCTACGAGCAGTACTTC	CASSRGQGANLIYEQYF
TRBV6-5	.	16	TRBJ1-6	.	TGTGCCAGCAGTTACGGGCAGGGGCTCTATAATTCACCCCTCCACTTT	CASSYGQGLYNSPLHF
TRBV14	.	17	TRBJ1-1	.	TGTGCCAGCAGCCAACAGGAGGTATGGGGATTGAACACTGAAGCTTTCTTT	CASSQQEVWGLNTEAFF
TRBV7-9	.	15	TRBJ1-1	few	TGTGCCAGCAGCTTAGCTTCAGGATGGAACACTGAAGCTTTCTTT	CASSLASGWNTEAFF
TRBV9	TRBD1	15	TRBJ2-3	.	TGTGCCAGCAGCGTAGGACAGGGGGCAGGAGATACGCAGTATTTT	CASSVGQGAGDTQYF
TRBV5-6	TRBD1	13	TRBJ2-7	few	TGTGCCAGCAGGACGACAGGGGGCTACGAGCAGTACTTC	CASRTTGGYEQYF
TRBV6-5	.	14	TRBJ1-3	.	TGTGCCAGCAGAGCACAGTTCTCTGGAAACACCATATATTTT	CASRAQFSGNTIYF
TRBV5-8	TRBD1	14	TRBJ1-2	.	TGTGCCAGCAGCGCGACAGGGGAAGTCGGTGGCTACACCTTC	CASSATGEVGGYTF
TRBV18	.	12	TRBJ2-7	.	TGTGCCAGCTCCGAGGGGGAATACGAGCAGTACTTC	CASSEGEYEQYF
TRBV4-1	.	15	TRBJ1-4	.	TGCGCCAGCAGCCTACCAGGAAGTACGAATGAAAAACTGTTTTTT	CASSLPGSTNEKLFF
TRBV4-1	.	16	TRBJ1-2	.	TGCGCCAGCAGCCTTCAGTGGGGGGTTAGTCTCTATGGCTACACCTTC	CASSLQWGVSLYGYTF
TRBV5-1	TRBD2	15	TRBJ2-1	.	TGCGCCAGCAGCTTACTAGCGGGGTCCTACAATGAGCAGTTCTTC	CASSLLAGSYNEQFF
TRBV5-1	.	13	TRBJ1-1	.	TGCGCCAGCAGCTTGGATCCAGGGACTGAAGCTTTCTTT	CASSLDPGTEAFF
TRBV19	TRBD1	14	TRBJ2-7	.	TGTGCCAGTAGTATCAGAACAGGGGCCTACGAGCAGTACTTC	CASSIRTGAYEQYF
TRBV18	.	12	TRBJ1-5	once	TGTGCCAGCTCACACACGTTGGAGCCCCAGCATTTT	CASSHTLEPQHF
TRBV2	TRBD1	16	TRBJ1-6	.	TGTGCCAGCAGGAGACAGGGTATTTTCTATAATTCACCCCTCCACTTT	CASRRQGIFYNSPLHF
TRBV9	.	13	TRBJ1-1	.	TGTGCCAGCAGCGTAGACAGGCTAACTGAAGCTTTCTTT	CASSVDRLTEAFF
TRBV7-3	.	14	TRBJ1-1	.	TGTGCCAGCAGCTTAACGTACCGGAGCACTGAAGCTTTCTTT	CASSLTYRSTEAFF
TRBV6-1	.	14	TRBJ1-6	.	TGTGCCAGCAGTGACAGCTCCTATAATTCACCCCTCCACTTT	CASSDSSYNSPLHF
TRBV5-6	TRBD1	14	TRBJ1-2	.	TGTGCCAGCAGCAGACCGGACAGGGTGGCCGGCTACACCTTC	CASSRPDRVAGYTF
TRBV9	.	13	TRBJ1-1	.	TGTGCCAGCAGCGTACAGTGGAACACTGAAGCTTTCTTT	CASSVQWNTEAFF
TRBV7-3	.	15	TRBJ2-1	.	TGTGCCAGCAGCGCCTCGGGGGGCGGGTACAATGAGCAGTTCTTC	CASSASGGGYNEQFF
TRBV11-2	.	14	TRBJ1-1	many	TGTGCCAGCAGCTTAGATCGGAGGGACACTGAAGCTTTCTTT	CASSLDRRDTEAFF